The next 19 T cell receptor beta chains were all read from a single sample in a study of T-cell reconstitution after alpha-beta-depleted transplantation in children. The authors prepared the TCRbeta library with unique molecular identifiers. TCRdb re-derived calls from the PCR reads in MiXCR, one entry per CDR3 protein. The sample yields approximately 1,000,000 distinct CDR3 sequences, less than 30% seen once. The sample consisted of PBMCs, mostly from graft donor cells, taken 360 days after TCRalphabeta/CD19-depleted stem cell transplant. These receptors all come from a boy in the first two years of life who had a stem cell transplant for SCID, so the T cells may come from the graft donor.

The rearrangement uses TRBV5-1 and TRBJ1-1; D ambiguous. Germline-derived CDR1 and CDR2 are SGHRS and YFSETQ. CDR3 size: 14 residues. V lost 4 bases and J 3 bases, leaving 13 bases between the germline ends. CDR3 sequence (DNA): TGCGCCAGCAGCCTATGGGTGCTTGACACTGAAGCTTTCTTT. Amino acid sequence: CASSLWVLDTEAFF.

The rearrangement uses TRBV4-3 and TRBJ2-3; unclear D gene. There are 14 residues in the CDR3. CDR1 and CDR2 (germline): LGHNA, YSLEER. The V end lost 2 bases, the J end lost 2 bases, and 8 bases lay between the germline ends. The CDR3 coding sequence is TGCGCCAGCAGCCAATCGTTAGACACAGATACGCAGTATTTT. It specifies CASSQSLDTDTQYF.

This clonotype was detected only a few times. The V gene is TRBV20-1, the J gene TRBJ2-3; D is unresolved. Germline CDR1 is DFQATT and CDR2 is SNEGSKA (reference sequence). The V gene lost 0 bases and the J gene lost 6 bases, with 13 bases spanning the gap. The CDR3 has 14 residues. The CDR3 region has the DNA TGCAGTGCTAGAGATGCCCGGGTCCCCGATACGCAGTATTTT. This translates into CSARDARVPDTQYF.

The CDR3 DNA reads as TGTGCCAGCAGTCAACGGAGGCCTGAAAGGAATACGAACACTGAAGCTTTCTTT. Translation: CASSQRRPERNTNTEAFF. The chain links TRBV27 to TRBJ1-1, with D uncertain. V was pared by 5 bases and J by 1 base, with 23 bases between. From germline, CDR1 is MNHEY and CDR2 SMNVEV (reference sequence). The length of the CDR3 is 18 residues.

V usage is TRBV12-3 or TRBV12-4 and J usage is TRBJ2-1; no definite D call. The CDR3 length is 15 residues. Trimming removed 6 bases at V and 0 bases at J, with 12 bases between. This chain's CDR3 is CASSRRSSSYNEQFF. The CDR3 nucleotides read TGTGCCAGCAGCCGCAGGTCGAGCTCCTACAATGAGCAGTTCTTC.

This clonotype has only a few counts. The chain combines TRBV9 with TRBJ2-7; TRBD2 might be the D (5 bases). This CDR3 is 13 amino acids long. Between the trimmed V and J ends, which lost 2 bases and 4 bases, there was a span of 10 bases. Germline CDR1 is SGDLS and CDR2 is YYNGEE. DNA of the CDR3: TGTGCCAGCAGCGTCGGCCCGGGATACGAGCAGTACTTC. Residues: CASSVGPGYEQYF. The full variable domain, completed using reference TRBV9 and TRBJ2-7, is DSGVTQTPKHLITATGQRVTLRCSPRSGDLSVYWYQQSLDQGLQFLIQYYNGEERAKGNILERFSAQQFPDLHSELNLSSLELGDSALYFCASSVGPGYEQYFGPGTRLTVT.

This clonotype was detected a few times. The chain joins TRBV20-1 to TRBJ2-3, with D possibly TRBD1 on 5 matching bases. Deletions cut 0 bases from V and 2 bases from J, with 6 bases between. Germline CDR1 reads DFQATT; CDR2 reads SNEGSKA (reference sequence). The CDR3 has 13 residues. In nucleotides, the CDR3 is TGCAGTGCTAGAGAGGGGCTCACAGATACGCAGTATTTT. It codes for CSAREGLTDTQYF.

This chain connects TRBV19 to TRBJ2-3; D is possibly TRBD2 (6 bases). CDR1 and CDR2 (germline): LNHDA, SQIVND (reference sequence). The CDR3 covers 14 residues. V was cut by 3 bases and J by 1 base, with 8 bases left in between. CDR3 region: CASSIRRGTDTQYF. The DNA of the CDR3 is TGTGCCAGTAGTATCCGGAGGGGCACAGATACGCAGTATTTT.

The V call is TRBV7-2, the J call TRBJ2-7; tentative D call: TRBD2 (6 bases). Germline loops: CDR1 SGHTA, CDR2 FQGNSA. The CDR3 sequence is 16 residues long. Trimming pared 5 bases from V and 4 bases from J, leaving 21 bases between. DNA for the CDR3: TGTGCCAGCAGCCCCCGGGTCCTTAGCGGACCATACGAGCAGTACTTC. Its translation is CASSPRVLSGPYEQYF.

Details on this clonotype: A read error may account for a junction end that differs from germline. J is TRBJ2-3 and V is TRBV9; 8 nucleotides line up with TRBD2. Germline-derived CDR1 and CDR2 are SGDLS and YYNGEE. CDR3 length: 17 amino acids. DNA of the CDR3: TGTGCCAGCAGCGTACGTTTGGGACTAGATCGCACAGATACACAGTATTTT. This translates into CASSVRLGLDRTDTQYF.

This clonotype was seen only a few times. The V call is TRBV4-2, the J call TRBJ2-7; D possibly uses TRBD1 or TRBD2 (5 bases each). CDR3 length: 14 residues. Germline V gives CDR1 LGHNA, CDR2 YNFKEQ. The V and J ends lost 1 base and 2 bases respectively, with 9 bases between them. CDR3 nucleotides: TGTGCCAGCAGCCAAGCCTGGGGGACCTACGAGCAGTACTTC. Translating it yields CASSQAWGTYEQYF.

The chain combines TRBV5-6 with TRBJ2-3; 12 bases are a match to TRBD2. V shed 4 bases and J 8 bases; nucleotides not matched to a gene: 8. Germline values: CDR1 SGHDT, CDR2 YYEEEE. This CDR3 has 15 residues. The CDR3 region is CASSPSGGAGRTQYF. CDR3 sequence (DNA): TGTGCCAGCAGCCCTAGCGGGGGGGCCGGTCGTACGCAGTATTTT.

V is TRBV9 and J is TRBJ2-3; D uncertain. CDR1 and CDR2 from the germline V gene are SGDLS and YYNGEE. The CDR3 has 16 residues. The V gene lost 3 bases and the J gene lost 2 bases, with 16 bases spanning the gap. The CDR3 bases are TGTGCCAGCAGCGGGTGGACGAGCTCCTACACAGATACGCAGTATTTT. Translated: CASSGWTSSYTDTQYF.

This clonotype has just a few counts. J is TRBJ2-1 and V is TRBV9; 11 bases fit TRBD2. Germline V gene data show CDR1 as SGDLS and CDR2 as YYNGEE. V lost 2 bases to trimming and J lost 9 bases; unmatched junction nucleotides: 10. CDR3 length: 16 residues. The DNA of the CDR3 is TGTGCCAGCAGCGTGTTGACTAGCGGGGCCCTGGGTGAGCAGTTCTTC. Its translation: CASSVLTSGALGEQFF.

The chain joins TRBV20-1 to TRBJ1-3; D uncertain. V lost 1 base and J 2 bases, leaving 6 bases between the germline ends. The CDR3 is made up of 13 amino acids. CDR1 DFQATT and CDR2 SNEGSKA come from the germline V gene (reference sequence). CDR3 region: CSARGLAGNTIYF. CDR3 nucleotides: TGCAGTGCTAGAGGGTTGGCTGGAAACACCATATATTTT.

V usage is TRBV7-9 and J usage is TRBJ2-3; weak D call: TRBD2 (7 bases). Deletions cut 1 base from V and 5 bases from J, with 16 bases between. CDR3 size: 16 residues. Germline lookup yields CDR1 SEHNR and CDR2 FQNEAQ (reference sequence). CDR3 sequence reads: CASSLGRGALEDTQYF. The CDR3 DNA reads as TGTGCCAGCAGCTTAGGTCGGGGGGCCTTAGAAGATACGCAGTATTTT.

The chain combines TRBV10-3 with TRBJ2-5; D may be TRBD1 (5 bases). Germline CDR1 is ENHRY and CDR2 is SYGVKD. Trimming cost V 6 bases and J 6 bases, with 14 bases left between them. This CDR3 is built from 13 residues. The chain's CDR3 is CAIRAQGQQTQYF. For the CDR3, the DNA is TGTGCCATCAGAGCTCAGGGTCAACAGACCCAGTACTTC.

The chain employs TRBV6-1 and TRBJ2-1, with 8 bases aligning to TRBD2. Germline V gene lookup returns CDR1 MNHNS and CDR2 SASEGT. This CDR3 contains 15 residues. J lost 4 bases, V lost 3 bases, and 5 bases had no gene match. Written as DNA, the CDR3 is TGTGCCAGCAGTGAGGCGGGGGGCCTGTACAATGAGCAGTTCTTC. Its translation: CASSEAGGLYNEQFF.

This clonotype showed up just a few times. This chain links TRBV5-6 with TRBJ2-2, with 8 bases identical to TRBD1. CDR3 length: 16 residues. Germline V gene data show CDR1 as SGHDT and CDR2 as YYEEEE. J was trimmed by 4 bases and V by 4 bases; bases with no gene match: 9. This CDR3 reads CASSTTGTGVTGELFF. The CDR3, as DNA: TGTGCCAGCAGCACCACCGGGACAGGCGTCACCGGGGAGCTGTTTTTT.